The entry below gives a single T cell receptor (beta chain) sequence along with its context. The antigen remains unidentified. Other DNA sequences in the same sample also yield this CDR3. The sample belongs to a study of a mutant IDH1 vaccine in newly diagnosed glioma. General study findings and limits: A vaccine-induced immune response developed in 93.3% of the patients.

Per the germline V gene, CDR1 is MGHRA and CDR2 is YSYEKL. The CDR3 is 13 residues long. V was clipped by 4 bases and J by 3 bases, with 10 bases between them. Sequencing was performed with immunoSEQ multiplex PCR; in TCRdb, only in-frame clones are kept and a portion is missing. The data hold tens of thousands of clones, with around 80% observed a single time. Time point here: baseline, week 1 (first vaccination visit). Treatment here: pre-vaccination baseline after standard-of-care therapy. The chain has TRBV4-1 and TRBJ2-7; D perhaps matches TRBD2 (5 bases). The sample consisted of PBMCs, taken from a glioma patient treated with radiotherapy, temozolomide or both. The origin of this receptor is a man in his thirties or forties with glioma. The CDR3 loop is CASSLRDSYEQYF. In DNA, the CDR3 is TGCGCCAGCAGCCTACGGGATAGCTACGAGCAGTACTTC.